What follows is one TCR beta chain and its context. Germline lookup yields CDR1 SGHVS and CDR2 FQNEAQ. V lost 6 bases and J 8 bases, leaving 18 bases between the germline ends. There are 14 residues in the CDR3. This record comes from a study of blood T cell repertoires in COVID-19. Clones were sequenced by immunoSEQ multiplex PCR, and TCRdb holds only the in-frame ones, with some missing. Of about 270,000 clones detected, about 89% appear once; the ten largest clones hold approximately 8.2%. Specimen: peripheral blood. The rearrangement joins TRBV7-8 to TRBJ2-3; a possible D gene is TRBD2 (6 bases). This sequence originates from a man between 40 and 49 years old with active or convalescent COVID-19. Here the CDR3 reads CASRVAGTTSTQYF. The CDR3 DNA reads TGTGCCAGCAGGGTGGCGGGGACCACGAGTACGCAGTATTTT.